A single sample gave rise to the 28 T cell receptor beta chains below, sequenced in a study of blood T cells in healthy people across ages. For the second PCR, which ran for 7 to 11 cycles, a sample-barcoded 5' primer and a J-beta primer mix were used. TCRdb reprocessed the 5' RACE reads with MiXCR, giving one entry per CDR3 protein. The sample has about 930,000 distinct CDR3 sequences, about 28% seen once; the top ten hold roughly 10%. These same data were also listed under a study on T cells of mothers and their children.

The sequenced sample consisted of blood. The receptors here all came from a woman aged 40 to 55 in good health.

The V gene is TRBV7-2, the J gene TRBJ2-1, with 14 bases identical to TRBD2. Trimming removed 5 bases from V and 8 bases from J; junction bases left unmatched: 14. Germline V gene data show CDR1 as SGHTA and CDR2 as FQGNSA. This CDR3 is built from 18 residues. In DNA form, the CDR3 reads TGTGCCAGCAGCCAACCTATGCCGGGACTAGCGGGAGTCCATGAGCAGTTCTTC. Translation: CASSQPMPGLAGVHEQFF.

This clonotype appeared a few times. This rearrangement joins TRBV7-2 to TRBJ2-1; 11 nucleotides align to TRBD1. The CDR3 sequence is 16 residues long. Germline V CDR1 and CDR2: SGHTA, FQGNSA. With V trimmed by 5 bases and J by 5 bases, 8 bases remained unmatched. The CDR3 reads CASSPGQGDSDNEQFF. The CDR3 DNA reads TGTGCCAGCAGCCCGGGACAGGGGGACTCTGACAATGAGCAGTTCTTC.

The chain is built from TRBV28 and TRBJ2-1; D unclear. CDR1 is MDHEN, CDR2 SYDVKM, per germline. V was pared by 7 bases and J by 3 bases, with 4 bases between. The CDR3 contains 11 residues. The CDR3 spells CASKVYNEQFF. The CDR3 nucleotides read TGTGCCAGCAAGGTCTACAATGAGCAGTTCTTC.

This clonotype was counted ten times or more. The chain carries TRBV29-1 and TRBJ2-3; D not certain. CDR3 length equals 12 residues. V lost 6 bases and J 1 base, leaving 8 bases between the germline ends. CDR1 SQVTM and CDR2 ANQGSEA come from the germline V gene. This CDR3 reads CSVPQGTDTQYF. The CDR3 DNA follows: TGCAGCGTCCCACAAGGCACAGATACGCAGTATTTT.

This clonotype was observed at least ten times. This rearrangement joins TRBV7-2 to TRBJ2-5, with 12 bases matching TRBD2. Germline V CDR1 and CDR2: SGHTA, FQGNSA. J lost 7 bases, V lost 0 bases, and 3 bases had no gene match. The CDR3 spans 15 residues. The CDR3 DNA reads TGTGCCAGCAGCTTAGCCCTAGCGGGGGGGGGGACCCAGTACTTC. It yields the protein CASSLALAGGGTQYF.

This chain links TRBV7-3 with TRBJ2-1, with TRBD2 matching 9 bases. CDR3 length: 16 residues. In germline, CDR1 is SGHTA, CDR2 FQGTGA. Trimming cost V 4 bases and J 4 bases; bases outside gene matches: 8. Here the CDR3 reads CASSSASGATYNEQFF. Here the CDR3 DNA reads TGTGCCAGCAGCTCTGCTAGCGGGGCCACATACAATGAGCAGTTCTTC.

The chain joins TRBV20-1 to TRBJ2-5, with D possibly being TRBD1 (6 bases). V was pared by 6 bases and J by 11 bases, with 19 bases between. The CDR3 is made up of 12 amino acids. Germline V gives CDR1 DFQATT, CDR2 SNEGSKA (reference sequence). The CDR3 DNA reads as TGCAGTGCCCCGAACGACAGGTTGGTTCAGTACTTC. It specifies CSAPNDRLVQYF.

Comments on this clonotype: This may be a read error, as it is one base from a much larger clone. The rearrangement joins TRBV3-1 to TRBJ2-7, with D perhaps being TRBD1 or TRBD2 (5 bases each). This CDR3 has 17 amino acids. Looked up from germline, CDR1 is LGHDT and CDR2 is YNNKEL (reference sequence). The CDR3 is CVSSQDLLGQGPYEQYF. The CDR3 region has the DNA TGTGTCAGCAGCCAAGACCTACTGGGGCAGGGACCCTACGAGCAGTACTTC.

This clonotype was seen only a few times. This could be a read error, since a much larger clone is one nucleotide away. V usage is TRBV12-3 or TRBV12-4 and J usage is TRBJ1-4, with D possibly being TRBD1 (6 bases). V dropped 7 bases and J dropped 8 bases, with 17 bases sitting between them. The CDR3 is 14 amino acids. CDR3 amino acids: CASNRRQVQEKLFF. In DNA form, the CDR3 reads TGTGCCAGCAACCGAAGACAGGTTCAGGAAAAACTGTTTTTT.

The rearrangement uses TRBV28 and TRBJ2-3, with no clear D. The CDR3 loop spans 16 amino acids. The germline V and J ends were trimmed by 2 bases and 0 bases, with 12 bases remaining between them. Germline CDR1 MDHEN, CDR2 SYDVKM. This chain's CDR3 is CASSLPQLPSTDTQYF. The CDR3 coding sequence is TGTGCCAGCAGTTTACCACAGCTGCCTAGCACAGATACGCAGTATTTT.

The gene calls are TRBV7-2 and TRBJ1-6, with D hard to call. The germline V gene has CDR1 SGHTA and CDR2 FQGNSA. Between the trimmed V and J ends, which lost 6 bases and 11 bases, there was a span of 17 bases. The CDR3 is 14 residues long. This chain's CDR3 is CASSPGPDGTPLHF. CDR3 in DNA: TGTGCCAGCAGTCCCGGTCCAGATGGGACACCCCTCCACTTT.

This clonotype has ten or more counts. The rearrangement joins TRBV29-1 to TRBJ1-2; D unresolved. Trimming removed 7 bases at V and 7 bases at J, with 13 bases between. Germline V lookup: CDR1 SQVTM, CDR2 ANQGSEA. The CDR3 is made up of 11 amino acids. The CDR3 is CSALPASGYTF. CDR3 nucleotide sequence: TGCAGCGCCCTACCGGCTAGTGGCTACACCTTC.

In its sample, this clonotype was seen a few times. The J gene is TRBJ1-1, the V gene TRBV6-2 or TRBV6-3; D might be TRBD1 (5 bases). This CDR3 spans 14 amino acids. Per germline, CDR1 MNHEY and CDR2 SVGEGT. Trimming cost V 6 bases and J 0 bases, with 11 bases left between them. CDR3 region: CASRPLQVNTEAFF. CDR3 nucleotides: TGTGCCAGCAGACCTCTACAGGTGAACACTGAAGCTTTCTTT.

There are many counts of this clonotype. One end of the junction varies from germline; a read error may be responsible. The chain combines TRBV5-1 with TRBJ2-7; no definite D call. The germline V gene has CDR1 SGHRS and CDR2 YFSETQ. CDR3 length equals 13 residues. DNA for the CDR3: TGTGCCAGCAGCTTAGAAGGGCTTTACGAGCAGTACTTC. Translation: CASSLEGLYEQYF.

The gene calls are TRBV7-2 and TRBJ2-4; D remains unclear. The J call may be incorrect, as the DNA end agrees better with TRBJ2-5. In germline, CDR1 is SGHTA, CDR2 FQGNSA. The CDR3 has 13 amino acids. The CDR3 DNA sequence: TGTGCCAGCAGCTTAGAAGTATTTCGGACCCAGTACTTC. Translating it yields CASSLEVFRTQYF.

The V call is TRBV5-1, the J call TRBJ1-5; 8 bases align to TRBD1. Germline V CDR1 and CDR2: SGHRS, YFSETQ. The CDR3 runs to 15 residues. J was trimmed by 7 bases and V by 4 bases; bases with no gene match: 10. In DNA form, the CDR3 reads TGCGCCAGCAGCATCCCGCAGGGGGCAGGGCAGCCCCAGCATTTT. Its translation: CASSIPQGAGQPQHF.

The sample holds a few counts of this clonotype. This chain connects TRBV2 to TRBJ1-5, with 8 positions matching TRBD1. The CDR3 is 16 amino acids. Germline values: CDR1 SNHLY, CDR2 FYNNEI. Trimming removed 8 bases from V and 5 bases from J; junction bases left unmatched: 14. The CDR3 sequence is CASDEGAGGPHQPQHF. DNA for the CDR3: TGTGCCAGCGATGAGGGGGCAGGGGGCCCGCATCAGCCCCAGCATTTT. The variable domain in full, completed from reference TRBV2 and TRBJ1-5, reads EPEVTQTPSHQVTQMGQEVILRCVPISNHLYFYWYRQILGQKVEFLVSFYNNEISEKSEIFDDQFSVERPDGSNFTLKIRSTKLEDSAMYFCASDEGAGGPHQPQHFGDGTRLSIL.

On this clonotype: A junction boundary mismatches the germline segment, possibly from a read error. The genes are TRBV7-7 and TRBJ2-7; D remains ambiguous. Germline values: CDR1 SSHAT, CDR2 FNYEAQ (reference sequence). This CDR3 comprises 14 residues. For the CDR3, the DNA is TGTGCTAGCAGCTTAGAAGAATTGAGCCACGAGCAGTACTTC. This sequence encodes CASSLEELSHEQYF.

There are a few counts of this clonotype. For the CDR3, the DNA is TGTGCCAGCAGTGGTACGGGACGCTATGGCTACACCTTC. It codes for CASSGTGRYGYTF. The rearrangement uses TRBV6-4 and TRBJ1-2; tentative D call: TRBD1 (5 bases). This CDR3 has 13 amino acids. The V gene's germline CDR1 is MRHNA and CDR2 SNTAGT. V was cut by 4 bases and J by 4 bases, with 10 bases left in between.

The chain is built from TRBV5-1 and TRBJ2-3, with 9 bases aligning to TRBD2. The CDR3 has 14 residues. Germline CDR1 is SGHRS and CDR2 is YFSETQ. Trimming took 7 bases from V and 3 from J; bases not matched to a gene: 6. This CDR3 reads CASGAGGWTDTQYF. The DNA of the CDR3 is TGCGCCAGCGGAGCGGGAGGATGGACAGATACGCAGTATTTT.

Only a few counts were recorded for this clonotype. The DNA for the CDR3 is TGTGCCAGCAGCTTAGGGGGGACAGGGGGAGCTCAGCCCCAGCATTTT. Translation gives CASSLGGTGGAQPQHF. The chain is built from TRBV7-6 and TRBJ1-5; 11 nucleotides agree with TRBD1. With 1 base clipped from V and 6 bases from J, the junction kept 5 bases outside the gene matches. CDR1 is SGHVS and CDR2 is FNYEAQ in the germline V gene. The CDR3 spans 16 residues. The whole variable domain, remainder taken from reference TRBV7-6 and TRBJ1-5, is GAGVSQSPRYKVTKRGQDVALRCDPISGHVSLYWYRQALGQGPEFLTYFNYEAQQDKSGLPNDRFSAERPEGSISTLTIQRTEQRDSAMYRCASSLGGTGGAQPQHFGDGTRLSIL.

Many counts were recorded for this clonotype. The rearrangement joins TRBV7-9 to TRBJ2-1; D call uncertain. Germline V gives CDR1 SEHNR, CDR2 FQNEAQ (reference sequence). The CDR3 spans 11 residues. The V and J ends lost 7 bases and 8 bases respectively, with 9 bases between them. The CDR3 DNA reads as TGTGCCAGCACCAGGACGGATGAGCAGTTCTTC. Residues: CASTRTDEQFF.

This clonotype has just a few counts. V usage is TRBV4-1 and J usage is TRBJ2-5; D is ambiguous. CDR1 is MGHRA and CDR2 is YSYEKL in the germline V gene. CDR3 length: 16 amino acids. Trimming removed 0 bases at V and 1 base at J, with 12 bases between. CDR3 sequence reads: CASSQEKMAGQETQYF. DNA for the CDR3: TGCGCCAGCAGCCAAGAAAAGATGGCAGGCCAAGAGACCCAGTACTTC.

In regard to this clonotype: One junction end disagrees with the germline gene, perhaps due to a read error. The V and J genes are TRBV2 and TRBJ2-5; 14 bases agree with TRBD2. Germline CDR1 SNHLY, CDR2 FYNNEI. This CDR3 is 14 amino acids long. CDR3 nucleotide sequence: TGTGCCAGCACCGGACTAGCGGGGGGAGAGGCCCAGTACTTC. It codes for CASTGLAGGEAQYF. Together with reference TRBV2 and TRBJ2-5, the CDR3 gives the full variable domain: EPEVTQTPSHQVTQMGQEVILRCVPISNHLYFYWYRQILGQKVEFLVSFYNNEISEKSEIFDDQFSVERPDGSNFTLKIRSTKLEDSAMYFCASTGLAGGEAQYFGPGTRLLVL.

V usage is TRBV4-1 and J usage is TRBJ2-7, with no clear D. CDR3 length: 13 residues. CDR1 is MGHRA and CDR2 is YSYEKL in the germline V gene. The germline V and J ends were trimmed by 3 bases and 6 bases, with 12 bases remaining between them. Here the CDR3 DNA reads TGCGCCAGCAGCCAGACTTACAGCTGCGAGCAGTACTTC. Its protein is CASSQTYSCEQYF.

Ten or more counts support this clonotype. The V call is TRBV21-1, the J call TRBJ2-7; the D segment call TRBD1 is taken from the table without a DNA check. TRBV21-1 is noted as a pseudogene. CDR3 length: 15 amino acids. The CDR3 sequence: CASSPRDRGPHEQYF. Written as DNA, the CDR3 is TGTGCCAGCAGCCCCCGGGACAGGGGACCCCACGAGCAGTACTTC.

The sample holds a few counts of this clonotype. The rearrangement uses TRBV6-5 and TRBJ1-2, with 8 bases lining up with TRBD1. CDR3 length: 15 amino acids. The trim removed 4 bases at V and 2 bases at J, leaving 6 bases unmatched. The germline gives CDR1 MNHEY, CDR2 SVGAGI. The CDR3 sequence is CASSSQGAINYGYTF. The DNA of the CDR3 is TGTGCCAGCAGTTCCCAGGGGGCTATCAACTATGGCTACACCTTC.

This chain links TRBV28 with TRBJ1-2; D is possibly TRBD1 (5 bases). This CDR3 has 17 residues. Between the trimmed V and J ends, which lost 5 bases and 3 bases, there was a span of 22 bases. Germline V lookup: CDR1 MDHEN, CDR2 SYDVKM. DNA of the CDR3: TGTGCCAGCAGTGGGGAAGGGACGGGGGGATCTGACTATGGCTACACCTTC. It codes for CASSGEGTGGSDYGYTF.